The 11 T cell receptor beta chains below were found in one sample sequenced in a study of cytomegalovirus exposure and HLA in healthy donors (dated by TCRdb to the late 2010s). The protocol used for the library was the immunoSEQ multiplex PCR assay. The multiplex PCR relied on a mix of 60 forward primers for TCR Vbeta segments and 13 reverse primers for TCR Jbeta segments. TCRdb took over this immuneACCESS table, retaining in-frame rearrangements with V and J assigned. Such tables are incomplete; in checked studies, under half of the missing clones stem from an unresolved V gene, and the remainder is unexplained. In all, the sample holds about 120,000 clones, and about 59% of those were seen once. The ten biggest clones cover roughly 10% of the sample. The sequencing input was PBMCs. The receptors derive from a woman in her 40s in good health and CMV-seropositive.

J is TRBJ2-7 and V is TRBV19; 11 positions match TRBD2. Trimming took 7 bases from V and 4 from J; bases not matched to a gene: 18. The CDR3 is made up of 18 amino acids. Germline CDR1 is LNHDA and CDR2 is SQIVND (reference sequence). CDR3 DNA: TGTGCCAGTACGTCGCCGGGACTAGCGGAACCTGTAAGGTACGAGCAGTACTTC. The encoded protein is CASTSPGLAEPVRYEQYF.

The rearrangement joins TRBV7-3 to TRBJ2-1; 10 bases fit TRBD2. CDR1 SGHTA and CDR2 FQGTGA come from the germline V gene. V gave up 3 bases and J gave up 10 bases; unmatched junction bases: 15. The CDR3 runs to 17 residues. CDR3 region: CASSFGQREGLGGEQFF. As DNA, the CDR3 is TGTGCCAGCAGCTTTGGACAGCGGGAGGGCCTGGGGGGGGAGCAGTTCTTC.

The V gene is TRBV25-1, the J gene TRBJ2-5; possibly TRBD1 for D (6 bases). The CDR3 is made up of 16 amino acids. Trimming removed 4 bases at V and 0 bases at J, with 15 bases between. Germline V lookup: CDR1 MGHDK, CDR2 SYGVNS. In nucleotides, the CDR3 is TGTGCCAGCAGTGGACCAGGGGCCGAGTACCAAGAGACCCAGTACTTC. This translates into CASSGPGAEYQETQYF.

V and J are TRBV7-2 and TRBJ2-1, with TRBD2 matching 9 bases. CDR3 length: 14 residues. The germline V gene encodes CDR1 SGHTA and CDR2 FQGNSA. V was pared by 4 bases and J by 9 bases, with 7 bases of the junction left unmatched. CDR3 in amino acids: CASSYAGTSSEQFF. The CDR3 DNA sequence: TGTGCCAGCAGCTACGCCGGGACTAGCAGTGAGCAGTTCTTC. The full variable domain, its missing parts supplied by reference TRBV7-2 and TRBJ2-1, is GAGVSQSPSNKVTEKGKDVELRCDPISGHTALYWYRQSLGQGLEFLIYFQGNSAPDKSGLPSDRFSAERTGGSVSTLTIQRTQQEDSAVYLCASSYAGTSSEQFFGPGTRLTVL.

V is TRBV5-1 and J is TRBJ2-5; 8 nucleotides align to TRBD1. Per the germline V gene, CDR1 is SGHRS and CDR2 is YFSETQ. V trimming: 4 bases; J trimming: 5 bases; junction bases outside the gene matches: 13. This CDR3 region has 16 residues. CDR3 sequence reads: CASSTIPGQGPETQYF. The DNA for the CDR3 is TGCGCCAGCAGCACTATACCCGGACAGGGCCCCGAGACCCAGTACTTC.

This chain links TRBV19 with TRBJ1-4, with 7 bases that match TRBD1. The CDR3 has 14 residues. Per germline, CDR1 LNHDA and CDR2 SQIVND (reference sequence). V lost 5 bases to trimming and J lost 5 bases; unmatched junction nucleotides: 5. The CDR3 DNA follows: TGTGCCAGTAGTCCCGGGACAGCAAATGAAAAACTGTTTTTT. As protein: CASSPGTANEKLFF.

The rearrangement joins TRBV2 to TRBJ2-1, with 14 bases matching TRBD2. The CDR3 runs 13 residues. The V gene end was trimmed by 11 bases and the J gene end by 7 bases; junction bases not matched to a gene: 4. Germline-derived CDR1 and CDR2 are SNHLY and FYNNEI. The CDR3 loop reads CAGGTSGSNEQFF. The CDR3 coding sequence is TGTGCCGGAGGGACTAGCGGGAGTAATGAGCAGTTCTTC.

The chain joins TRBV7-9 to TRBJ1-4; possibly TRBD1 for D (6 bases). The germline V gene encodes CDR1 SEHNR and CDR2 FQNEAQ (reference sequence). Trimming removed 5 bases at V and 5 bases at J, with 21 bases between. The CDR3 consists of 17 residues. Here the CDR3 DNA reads TGTGCCAGCAGCAACCTTGTCCCGACAGGAGAAAATGAAAAACTGTTTTTT. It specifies CASSNLVPTGENEKLFF.

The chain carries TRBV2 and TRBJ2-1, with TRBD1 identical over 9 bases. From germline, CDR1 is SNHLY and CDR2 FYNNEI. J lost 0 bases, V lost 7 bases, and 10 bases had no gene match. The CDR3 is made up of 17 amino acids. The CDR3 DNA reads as TGTGCCAGCAAAAAAGGGACAGGGTCGCTCTCCTACAATGAGCAGTTCTTC. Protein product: CASKKGTGSLSYNEQFF. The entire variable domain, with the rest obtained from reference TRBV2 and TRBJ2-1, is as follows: EPEVTQTPSHQVTQMGQEVILRCVPISNHLYFYWYRQILGQKVEFLVSFYNNEISEKSEIFDDQFSVERPDGSNFTLKIRSTKLEDSAMYFCASKKGTGSLSYNEQFFGPGTRLTVL.

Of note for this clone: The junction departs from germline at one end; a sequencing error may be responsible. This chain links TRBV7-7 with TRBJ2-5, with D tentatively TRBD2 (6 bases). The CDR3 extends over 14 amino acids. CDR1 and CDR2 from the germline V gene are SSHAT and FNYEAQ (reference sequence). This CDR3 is CASSPAGGQETQYF. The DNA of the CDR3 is TGTGCTAGCAGCCCCGCCGGGGGCCAAGAGACCCAGTACTTC.

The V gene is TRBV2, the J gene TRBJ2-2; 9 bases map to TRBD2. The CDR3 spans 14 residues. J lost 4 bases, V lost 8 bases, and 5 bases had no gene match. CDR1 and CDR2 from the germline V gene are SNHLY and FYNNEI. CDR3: CASVGLALTGELFF. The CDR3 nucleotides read TGTGCCAGCGTGGGACTAGCTCTCACCGGGGAGCTGTTTTTT.